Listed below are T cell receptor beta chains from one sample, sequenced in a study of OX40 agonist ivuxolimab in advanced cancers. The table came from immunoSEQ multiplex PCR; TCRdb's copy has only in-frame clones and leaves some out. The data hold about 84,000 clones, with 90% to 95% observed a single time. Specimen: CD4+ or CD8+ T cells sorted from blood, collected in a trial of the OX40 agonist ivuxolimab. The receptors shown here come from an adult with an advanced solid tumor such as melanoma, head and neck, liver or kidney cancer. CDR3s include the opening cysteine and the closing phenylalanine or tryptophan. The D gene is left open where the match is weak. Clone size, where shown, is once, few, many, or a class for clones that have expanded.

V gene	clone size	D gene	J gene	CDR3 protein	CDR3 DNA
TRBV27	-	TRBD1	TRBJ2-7	CASSFRPQGAAYEQYF	TGTGCCAGCAGTTTCCGCCCTCAGGGGGCGGCCTACGAGCAGTACTTC
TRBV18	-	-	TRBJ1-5	CASSPPRGGVGNQPQHF	TGTGCCAGCTCACCACCTAGAGGGGGGGTTGGCAATCAGCCCCAGCATTTT
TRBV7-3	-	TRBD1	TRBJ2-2	CASSSGTGVPGELFF	TGTGCCAGCAGCTCCGGGACAGGGGTACCCGGGGAGCTGTTTTTT
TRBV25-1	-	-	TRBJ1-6	CASRDPRARAPYNSPLHF	TGTGCCAGCAGAGACCCTCGGGCCAGGGCCCCTTATAATTCACCCCTCCACTTT
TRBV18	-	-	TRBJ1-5	CASSPPNAGLTNQPQHF	TGTGCCAGCTCACCACCGAACGCAGGCCTTACTAATCAGCCCCAGCATTTT
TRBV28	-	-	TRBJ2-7	CASSSGQTYEQYF	TGTGCCAGCAGTTCCGGACAGACCTACGAGCAGTACTTC
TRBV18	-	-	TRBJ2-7	CASSPDRAYEQYF	TGTGCCAGCTCACCGGACAGAGCCTACGAGCAGTACTTC
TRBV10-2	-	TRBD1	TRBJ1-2	CASKDRGSYGYTF	TGCGCCAGCAAGGACAGGGGGTCCTATGGCTACACCTTC
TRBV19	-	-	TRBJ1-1	CASRRDGNMNTEAFF	TGTGCCAGTAGGAGGGACGGGAACATGAACACTGAAGCTTTCTTT
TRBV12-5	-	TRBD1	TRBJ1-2	CASGSSRTGKHYGYTF	TGTGCTAGTGGTTCCTCAAGGACAGGAAAGCACTATGGCTACACCTTC
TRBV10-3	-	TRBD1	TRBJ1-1	CAISERSGGVLGTEAFF	TGTGCCATCAGTGAGAGGTCAGGGGGCGTGCTGGGCACTGAAGCTTTCTTT
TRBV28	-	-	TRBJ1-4	CASSLKGGLREKLFF	TGTGCCAGCAGTTTAAAGGGGGGGCTGAGGGAAAAACTGTTTTTT
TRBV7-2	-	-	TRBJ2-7	CASSLDGGGGSYEQYF	TGTGCCAGCAGCTTAGACGGAGGTGGGGGGTCCTACGAGCAGTACTTC
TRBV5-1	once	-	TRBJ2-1	CASSDVNEQFF	TGCGCCAGCAGCGATGTCAATGAGCAGTTCTTC
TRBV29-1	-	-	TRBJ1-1	CSVLGQLNTEAFF	TGCAGCGTCCTAGGACAGTTGAACACTGAAGCTTTCTTT